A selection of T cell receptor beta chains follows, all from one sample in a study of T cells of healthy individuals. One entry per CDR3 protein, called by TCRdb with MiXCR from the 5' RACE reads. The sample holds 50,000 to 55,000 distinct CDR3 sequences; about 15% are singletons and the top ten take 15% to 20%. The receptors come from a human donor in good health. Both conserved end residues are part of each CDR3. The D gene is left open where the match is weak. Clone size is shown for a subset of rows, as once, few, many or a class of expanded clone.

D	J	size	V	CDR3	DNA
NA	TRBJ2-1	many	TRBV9	CASSVGGGSYNEQFF	TGTGCCAGCAGCGTAGGTGGGGGCTCCTACAATGAGCAGTTCTTC
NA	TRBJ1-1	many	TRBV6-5	CASSYSIKRTEAFF	TGTGCCAGCAGTTACTCGATTAAGCGTACTGAAGCTTTCTTT
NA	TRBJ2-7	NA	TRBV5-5	CASSLEDLSYEQYF	TGTGCCAGCAGCCTAGAGGATCTTTCATACGAGCAGTACTTC
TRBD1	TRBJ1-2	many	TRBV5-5	CASSARTGLAYGYTF	TGTGCCAGCAGCGCCCGGACAGGGCTTGCCTATGGCTACACCTTC
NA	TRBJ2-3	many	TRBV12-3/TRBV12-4	CASRGTGPDTQYF	TGTGCCAGCAGAGGAACGGGGCCAGATACGCAGTATTTT
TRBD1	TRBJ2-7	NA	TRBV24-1	CATSDSPRTGSYEQYF	TGTGCCACCAGTGATTCCCCCCGGACAGGGTCCTACGAGCAGTACTTC
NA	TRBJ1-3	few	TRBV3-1	CASSQDLGGYGNTIYF	TGTGCCAGCAGCCAAGATCTGGGGGGCTATGGAAACACCATATATTTT
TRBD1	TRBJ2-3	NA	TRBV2	CAIVPGQGSDTQYF	TGTGCCATCGTACCGGGACAGGGTTCAGATACGCAGTATTTT
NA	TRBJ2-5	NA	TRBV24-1	CATSVGSDTQETQYF	TGTGCCACCAGTGTTGGTAGCGACACACAAGAGACCCAGTACTTC
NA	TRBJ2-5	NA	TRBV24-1	CATSAMGRGVETQYF	TGTGCCACCAGTGCCATGGGACGGGGTGTAGAGACCCAGTACTTC
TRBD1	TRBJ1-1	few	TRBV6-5	CASRTTGPNTEAFF	TGTGCCAGCAGAACGACAGGGCCGAACACTGAAGCTTTCTTT
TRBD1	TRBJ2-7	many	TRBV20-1	CSAPGQGYEQYF	TGCAGTGCTCCGGGACAGGGATACGAGCAGTACTTC
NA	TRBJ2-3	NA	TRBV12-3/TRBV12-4	CASRGTPDTDTQYF	TGTGCCAGCAGAGGGACTCCAGACACAGATACGCAGTATTTT
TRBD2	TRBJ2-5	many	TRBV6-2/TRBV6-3	CASSPERGLYKGGETQYF	TGTGCCAGCAGTCCCGAGCGGGGGCTTTACAAGGGCGGAGAGACCCAGTACTTC
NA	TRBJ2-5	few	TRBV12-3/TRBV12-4	CASSLTEANQETQYF	TGTGCCAGCAGTTTAACTGAGGCCAACCAAGAGACCCAGTACTTC
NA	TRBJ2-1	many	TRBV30	CAWKRDFDEQFF	TGTGCCTGGAAAAGGGATTTCGATGAGCAGTTCTTC
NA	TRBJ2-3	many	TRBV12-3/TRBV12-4	CASSRRPGLGSDTQYF	TGTGCCAGCAGTCGAAGGCCTGGGTTAGGTTCAGATACGCAGTATTTT
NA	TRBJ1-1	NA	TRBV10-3	CAISEAANTEAFF	TGTGCCATCAGTGAAGCAGCGAACACTGAAGCTTTCTTT
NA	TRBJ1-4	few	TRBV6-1	CASSPLSGTKNEKLFF	TGTGCCAGCAGTCCCCTCTCCGGGACCAAAAATGAAAAACTGTTTTTT
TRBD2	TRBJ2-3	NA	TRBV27	CASSSTGLAGDTQYF	TGTGCCAGCAGCTCCACGGGACTAGCAGGAGATACGCAGTATTTT
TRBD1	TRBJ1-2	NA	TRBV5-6	CASSVVGQGGVGYTF	TGTGCCAGCAGCGTGGTTGGACAGGGGGGCGTCGGCTACACCTTC
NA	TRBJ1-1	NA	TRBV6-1	CASSDRSHGDTEAFF	TGTGCCAGCAGTGACCGTTCCCACGGGGACACTGAAGCTTTCTTT
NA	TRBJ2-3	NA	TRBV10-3	CAISSSAESTDTQYF	TGTGCCATCAGCTCTAGCGCGGAATCAACAGATACGCAGTATTTT
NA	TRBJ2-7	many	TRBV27	CASALRDTYEQYF	TGTGCCAGCGCCCTTAGGGACACCTACGAGCAGTACTTC
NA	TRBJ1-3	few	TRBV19	CASSISVRQSTGNTIYF	TGTGCCAGTAGTATATCCGTGAGACAGAGCACTGGAAACACCATATATTTT
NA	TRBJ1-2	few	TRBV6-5	CASSHPPGMGANYGYTF	TGTGCCAGCAGCCACCCCCCAGGGATGGGGGCTAACTATGGCTACACCTTC
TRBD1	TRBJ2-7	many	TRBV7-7	CASSDSGQGIYEQYF	TGTGCCAGCAGCGACTCAGGACAGGGAATCTACGAGCAGTACTTC
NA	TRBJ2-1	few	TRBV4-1	CASSRLILGSFHLYNEQFF	TGCGCCAGCAGCCGCCTGATACTTGGGAGTTTTCATCTCTACAATGAGCAGTTCTTC
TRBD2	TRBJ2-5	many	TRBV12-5	CASGPTSGAGETQYF	TGTGCTAGTGGACCCACTAGCGGGGCAGGGGAGACCCAGTACTTC
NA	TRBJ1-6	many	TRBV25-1	CASSGFGGRISPLHF	TGTGCCAGCAGTGGGTTTGGTGGAAGGATTTCACCCCTCCACTTT
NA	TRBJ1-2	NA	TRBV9	CERRGDHRSSYGYTF	TGTGAAAGAAGAGGAGATCACCGCTCCTCCTATGGCTACACATTC
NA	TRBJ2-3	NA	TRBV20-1	CSASPGGLSTDTQYF	TGCAGTGCTAGTCCCGGGGGACTTAGCACAGATACGCAGTATTTT
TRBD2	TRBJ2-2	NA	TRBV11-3	CASSSGLAAGELFF	TGTGCCAGCAGCTCGGGACTAGCCGCCGGGGAGCTGTTTTTT
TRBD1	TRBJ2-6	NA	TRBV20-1	CSAYRGRGANVLTF	TGCAGTGCTTATAGGGGGCGGGGGGCCAACGTCCTGACTTTC
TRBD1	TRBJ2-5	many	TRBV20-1	CSARVPRTGGPETQYF	TGCAGTGCTAGAGTTCCCCGGACAGGGGGCCCAGAGACCCAGTACTTC
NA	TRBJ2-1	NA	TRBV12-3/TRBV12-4	CASSTTGGLAGRSSYNEQFF	TGTGCCAGCAGTACCACAGGGGGCCTAGCGGGTAGGAGCTCCTACAATGAGCAGTTCTTC
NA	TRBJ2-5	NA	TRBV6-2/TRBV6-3	CASSLTELQETQYF	TGTGCCAGCAGTCTGACAGAGCTCCAAGAGACCCAGTACTTC
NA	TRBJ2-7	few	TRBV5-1	CASSLDRQVGGEQYF	TGCGCCAGCAGCTTGGATAGACAGGTCGGGGGCGAGCAGTACTTC
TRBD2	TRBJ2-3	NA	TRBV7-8	CASSLVVTSGEGEDTQYF	TGTGCCAGCAGCTTAGTTGTGACTAGCGGGGAGGGGGAAGATACGCAGTATTTT
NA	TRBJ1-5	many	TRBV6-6	CASSYSTQRNQPQHF	TGTGCCAGCAGTTACTCGACCCAACGCAATCAGCCCCAGCATTTT
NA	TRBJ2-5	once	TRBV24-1	CATSDLSSPFKGGETQYF	TGTGCCACCAGTGATTTGTCTTCACCCTTCAAGGGTGGGGAGACCCAGTACTTC
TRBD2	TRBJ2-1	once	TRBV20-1	CSAQRGAEQLF	TGCAGTGCTCAGCGGGGGGCTGAGCAGTTATTC
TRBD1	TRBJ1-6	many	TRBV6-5	CASSRGQGSRRKYNSPLHF	TGTGCCAGCAGCCGAGGACAGGGATCCCGCCGAAAATATAATTCACCCCTCCACTTT
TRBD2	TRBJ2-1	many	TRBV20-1	CSARGAGGPVEQFF	TGCAGTGCTAGAGGAGCGGGAGGGCCAGTCGAGCAGTTCTTC
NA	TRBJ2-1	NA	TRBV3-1	CASSPFGHEQFF	TGTGCCAGCAGCCCGTTCGGACATGAGCAGTTCTTC